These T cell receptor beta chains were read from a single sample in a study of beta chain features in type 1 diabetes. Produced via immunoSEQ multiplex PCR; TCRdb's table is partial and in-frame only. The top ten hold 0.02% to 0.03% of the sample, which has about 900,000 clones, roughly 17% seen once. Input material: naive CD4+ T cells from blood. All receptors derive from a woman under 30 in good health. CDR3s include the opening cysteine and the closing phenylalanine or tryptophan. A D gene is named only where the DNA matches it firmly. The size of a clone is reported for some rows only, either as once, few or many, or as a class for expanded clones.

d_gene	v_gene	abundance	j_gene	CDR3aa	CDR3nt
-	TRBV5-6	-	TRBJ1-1	CASSGLGGEGHTEAFF	TGTGCCAGCAGCGGCTTGGGGGGCGAAGGACATACTGAAGCTTTCTTT
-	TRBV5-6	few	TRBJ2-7	CASSFGGRYEQYF	TGTGCCAGCAGCTTCGGGGGACGCTACGAGCAGTACTTC
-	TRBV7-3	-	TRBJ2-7	CASSPAGGLTYEQYF	TGTGCCAGCAGCCCAGCAGGCGGACTAACCTACGAGCAGTACTTC
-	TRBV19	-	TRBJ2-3	CASRLGWGTDTQYF	TGTGCCAGTAGACTCGGTTGGGGGACAGATACGCAGTATTTT
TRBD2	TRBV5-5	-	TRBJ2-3	CASSLRLAGVSTDTQYF	TGTGCCAGCAGCCTACGACTAGCGGGAGTGAGCACAGATACGCAGTATTTT
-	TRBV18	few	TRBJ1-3	CASSPRVLSGNTIYF	TGTGCCAGCTCACCCCGCGTACTCTCTGGAAACACCATATATTTT
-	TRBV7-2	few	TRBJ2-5	CASSQTFFQETQYF	TGTGCCAGCAGCCAGACTTTTTTTCAAGAGACCCAGTACTTC
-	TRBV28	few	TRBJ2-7	CASSLSGYEQYF	TGTGCCAGCAGTTTATCCGGGTACGAGCAGTACTTC
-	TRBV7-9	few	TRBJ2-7	CASSPTLGEQYF	TGTGCCAGCAGCCCCACATTAGGCGAGCAGTACTTC
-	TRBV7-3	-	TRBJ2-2	CASSGQPTFNTGELFF	TGTGCCAGCAGCGGACAGCCGACATTCAACACCGGGGAGCTGTTTTTT
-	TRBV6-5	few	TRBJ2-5	CASSDPGGRETQYF	TGTGCCAGCAGTGACCCTGGGGGGAGAGAGACCCAGTACTTC
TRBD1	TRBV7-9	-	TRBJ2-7	CAILDSGQGNHEQYF	TGTGCCATCCTGGACTCGGGACAGGGGAACCACGAGCAGTACTTC
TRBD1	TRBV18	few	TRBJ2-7	CASSLISGQSDEQYF	TGTGCCAGCTCGCTTATCTCGGGACAGAGCGACGAGCAGTACTTC
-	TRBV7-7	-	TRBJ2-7	CASSEGLAYEQYF	TGTGCTAGCAGCGAGGGCCTTGCCTACGAGCAGTACTTC
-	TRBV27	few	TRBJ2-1	CASSLWRDYNEQFF	TGTGCCAGCAGTTTATGGCGAGACTACAATGAGCAGTTCTTC
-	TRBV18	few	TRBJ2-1	CASSGGWPNNEQFF	TGTGCCAGCTCAGGGGGGTGGCCTAACAATGAGCAGTTCTTC
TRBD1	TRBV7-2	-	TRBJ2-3	CASSLLWDRGTDTQYF	TGTGCCAGCAGCTTACTATGGGACAGGGGGACAGATACGCAGTATTTT
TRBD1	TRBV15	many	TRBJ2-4	CATSLLTGVDIQYF	TGTGCCACCAGCCTTCTCACAGGGGTGGACATTCAGTACTTC
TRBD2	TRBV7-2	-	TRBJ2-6	CASSKTGTTSGANVLTF	TGTGCCAGCAGCAAAACCGGGACTACCTCTGGGGCCAACGTCCTGACTTTC
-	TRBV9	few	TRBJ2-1	CASSVGGSSSYNEQFF	TGTGCCAGCAGCGTAGGAGGGAGCAGCTCCTACAATGAGCAGTTCTTC